These 25 T cell receptor beta chains were sequenced from one sample in a study of blood T cell repertoires in COVID-19. Repertoires were generated with immunoSEQ multiplex PCR, while TCRdb's copy carries only in-frame clones and drops some. The table lists roughly 190,000 clones, about 85% of them singletons. The sample comprised peripheral blood. Receptor source: a human donor in a cohort sampled during active COVID-19.

In this sample, this clone turned up once. CDR3 loop: CASSLPTGRAEAFF. CDR3 sequence (DNA): TGTGCCAGCAGTTTACCGACGGGAAGGGCTGAAGCTTTCTTT. The J gene is TRBJ1-1, the V gene TRBV28; D not certain. The germline V gene has CDR1 MDHEN and CDR2 SYDVKM. The CDR3 totals 14 residues. V dropped 2 bases and J dropped 6 bases, with 13 bases sitting between them. Full variable domain (missing parts from reference TRBV28 and TRBJ1-1): DVKVTQSSRYLVKRTGEKVFLECVQDMDHENMFWYRQDPGLGLRLIYFSYDVKMKEKGDIPEGYSVSREKKERFSLILESASTNQTSMYLCASSLPTGRAEAFFGQGTRLTVV.

This clone has a handful of counts. The V and J genes are TRBV2 and TRBJ2-7; TRBD2 aligns across 10 bases. V shed 2 bases, J shed 6 bases, and the junction held 4 bases outside the gene matches. CDR3 length equals 14 residues. Germline CDR1 is SNHLY and CDR2 is FYNNEI. CDR3 nucleotides: TGTGCCAGCAGTGAACTAGCGGGAGTCGGCGAGCAGTACTTC. This codes for CASSELAGVGEQYF.

The gene calls are TRBV5-1 and TRBJ2-2; TRBD1 matches at 8 bases. CDR3 size: 16 residues. J lost 4 bases, V lost 0 bases, and 5 bases had no gene match. The V gene's germline CDR1 is SGHRS and CDR2 YFSETQ. The CDR3 protein is CASSLGTGRVTGELFF. For the CDR3, the DNA is TGCGCCAGCAGCTTGGGGACAGGGAGAGTCACCGGGGAGCTGTTTTTT.

The CDR3 protein is CASSPWTGFTNEKLFF. CDR3 DNA: TGCGCCAGCAGCCCCTGGACAGGGTTCACTAATGAAAAACTGTTTTTT. The rearrangement joins TRBV5-1 to TRBJ1-4; 8 bases are shared with TRBD1. The CDR3 consists of 16 residues. Germline CDR1 is SGHRS and CDR2 is YFSETQ. With 4 bases clipped from V and 2 bases from J, the junction kept 7 bases outside the gene matches.

This clone has just one count. The DNA of the CDR3 is TGTGCCAGCAGGATCGGGGGGCCCGGGGATACGCAGTATTTT. Translation: CASRIGGPGDTQYF. The genes are TRBV6-5 and TRBJ2-3; D may be TRBD2 (7 bases). Trimming cost V 6 bases and J 6 bases, with 16 bases left between them. The germline gives CDR1 MNHEY, CDR2 SVGAGI. CDR3 length: 14 amino acids.

This clone turned up a few times. The V call is TRBV25-1, the J call TRBJ1-2; D is unresolved. CDR1 MGHDK and CDR2 SYGVNS come from the germline V gene. The CDR3 spans 12 residues. Trimming shortened V by 6 bases and J by 7 bases, and 12 bases separated the two germline ends. CDR3 coding DNA: TGTGCCAGCAGCCCCTCAGTTGGTGGCTACACCTTC. Translating it yields CASSPSVGGYTF.

The rearrangement uses TRBV5-1 and TRBJ1-4; 9 bases align to TRBD1. Germline CDR1 SGHRS, CDR2 YFSETQ. J lost 6 bases, V lost 0 bases, and 3 bases had no gene match. The CDR3 loop spans 15 amino acids. The CDR3 region is CASSLETGGYEKLFF. DNA of the CDR3: TGCGCCAGCAGCTTGGAGACAGGGGGATATGAAAAACTGTTTTTT.

The chain uses TRBV18 and TRBJ1-5; possible D gene TRBD1, 6 bases. Trimming removed 2 bases from V and 6 bases from J, with 14 bases in between. The CDR3 has 15 amino acids. Germline V gene lookup returns CDR1 KGHSH and CDR2 LQKENI. DNA for the CDR3: TGTGCCAGCTCACCAGATGACAGGCGGCGTCAGCCCCAGCATTTT. Translating it yields CASSPDDRRRQPQHF.

The chain's CDR3 is CASSLGTDNEQFF. The CDR3 bases are TGTGCCAGCAGCCTTGGGACAGACAATGAGCAGTTCTTC. J is TRBJ2-1 and V is TRBV7-3; 7 bases align to TRBD1. Germline CDR1 reads SGHTA; CDR2 reads FQGTGA. This CDR3 spans 13 amino acids. The J segment lost 5 bases and the V segment lost 5 bases, leaving 3 bases of the junction unmatched.

V and J are TRBV30 and TRBJ1-1, with D hard to call. Germline V lookup: CDR1 GTSNPN, CDR2 SVGIG (reference sequence). Deletions cut 2 bases from V and 7 bases from J, with 5 bases between. The CDR3 covers 10 residues. The CDR3 protein is CAWSRNEAFF. The CDR3 DNA is TGTGCCTGGAGTCGTAATGAAGCTTTCTTT.

The chain couples TRBV5-6 to TRBJ2-7, with D tentatively TRBD1 (6 bases). This CDR3 contains 14 residues. Looked up from germline, CDR1 is SGHDT and CDR2 is YYEEEE. V lost 1 base to trimming and J lost 3 bases, with 11 bases between them. CDR3 nucleotides: TGTGCCAGCAGCTTGTCACAGGGTAGCTACGAGCAGTACTTC. Protein product: CASSLSQGSYEQYF.

The chain employs TRBV2 and TRBJ1-5; 7 bases align to TRBD1. J was trimmed by 4 bases and V by 2 bases; bases with no gene match: 2. From germline, CDR1 is SNHLY and CDR2 FYNNEI. The CDR3 is made up of 14 amino acids. CDR3 nucleotide sequence: TGTGCCAGCAGTGAAACGACAGGGAATCAGCCCCAGCATTTT. It specifies CASSETTGNQPQHF.

The chain is built from TRBV6-2 or TRBV6-3 and TRBJ2-2; D gene unclear. Germline values: CDR1 MNHEY, CDR2 SVGEGT. The length of the CDR3 is 16 residues. Deletions cut 5 bases from V and 0 bases from J, with 13 bases between. Written as DNA, the CDR3 is TGTGCCAGCAGTCCCCGGTCCTTCGCGAACACCGGGGAGCTGTTTTTT. It translates to CASSPRSFANTGELFF.

The rearrangement uses TRBV7-2 and TRBJ2-2; the D is unclear. CDR1 is SGHTA and CDR2 is FQGNSA in the germline V gene. V lost 1 base to trimming and J lost 1 base, with 4 bases between them. CDR3 size: 14 residues. For the CDR3, the DNA is TGTGCCAGCAGCTTAGACTTGAACACCGGGGAGCTGTTTTTT. It codes for CASSLDLNTGELFF.

This sequence joins TRBV5-1 and TRBJ2-1, with D possibly being TRBD2 (5 bases). The CDR3 loop spans 15 amino acids. Trimming cost V 2 bases and J 7 bases, with 16 bases left between them. Germline CDR1 reads SGHRS; CDR2 reads YFSETQ. The CDR3 nucleotides are TGCGCCAGCAGCTTTGAGGGAATGGTCCCAAATGAGCAGTTCTTC. Amino acid sequence: CASSFEGMVPNEQFF.

This CDR3 is CASSLGTGGPYEQYF. The CDR3 region has the DNA TGCGCCAGCAGCTTGGGAACGGGAGGGCCCTACGAGCAGTACTTC. This rearrangement joins TRBV5-1 to TRBJ2-7; 8 bases are a match to TRBD2. Per the germline V gene, CDR1 is SGHRS and CDR2 is YFSETQ. Trimming at V came to 0 bases and at J to 2 bases, leaving 4 bases not matched to a gene. CDR3 length: 15 residues.

The chain couples TRBV7-9 to TRBJ2-1; the match to TRBD1 covers 7 bases. Germline CDR1 is SEHNR and CDR2 is FQNEAQ (reference sequence). The CDR3 length is 14 residues. V dropped 5 bases and J dropped 7; count of bases not matched to a gene: 8. The CDR3 sequence: CASSTDRKGNEQFF. The CDR3 DNA reads as TGTGCCAGCAGCACGGACAGGAAAGGAAATGAGCAGTTCTTC.

This clone was seen a few times. The chain joins TRBV5-5 to TRBJ1-2; possibly TRBD1 for D (5 bases). Trimming left V 0 bases short and J 3 bases short, with 15 bases between. Germline V CDR1 and CDR2: SGHKS, YYEKEE (reference sequence). The CDR3 has 16 residues. The CDR3 spells CASSLDAGMADYGYTF. The CDR3 nucleotides are TGTGCCAGCAGCTTGGATGCAGGGATGGCGGACTATGGCTACACCTTC.

The chain uses TRBV13 and TRBJ2-3; maybe TRBD1 (5 bases). V gave up 7 bases and J gave up 5 bases, with 22 bases separating them. Per germline, CDR1 PRHDT and CDR2 FYEKMQ (reference sequence). The CDR3 consists of 16 residues. Here the CDR3 DNA reads TGTGCCAGCACCCGGCAGGGTAGGAAGGGTGGAGATACGCAGTATTTT. Amino acid sequence: CASTRQGRKGGDTQYF.

The rearrangement uses TRBV18 and TRBJ1-1, with 12 nucleotides matching TRBD1. J was trimmed by 10 bases and V by 4 bases; bases with no gene match: 7. Germline V gene lookup returns CDR1 KGHSH and CDR2 LQKENI. There are 14 residues in the CDR3. For the CDR3, the DNA is TGTGCCAGCTCACAGATGGGGACAGGGGGCTTAGCTTTCTTT. Translated, it gives CASSQMGTGGLAFF. Supplemented by reference TRBV18 and TRBJ1-1, the full variable domain reads NAGVMQNPRHLVRRRGQEARLRCSPMKGHSHVYWYRQLPEEGLKFMVYLQKENIIDESGMPKERFSAEFPKEGPSILRIQQVVRGDSAAYFCASSQMGTGGLAFFGQGTRLTVV.

For this clone: Other nucleotide sequences in the sample specify the same CDR3. CDR3 region: CASSLYGGNTEAFF. The DNA for the CDR3 is TGTGCCAGCAGCCTCTACGGGGGGAACACTGAAGCTTTCTTT. The chain has TRBV7-3 and TRBJ1-1, with D possibly being TRBD1 (5 bases). Germline lookup yields CDR1 SGHTA and CDR2 FQGTGA. This CDR3 is built from 14 residues. V was clipped by 5 bases and J by 1 base, with 11 bases between them.

The chain has TRBV10-1 and TRBJ2-1; tentatively, D is TRBD2 (5 bases). The germline V gene has CDR1 WNHNN and CDR2 SYGVQD (reference sequence). Trimming shortened V by 4 bases and J by 3 bases, and 7 bases separated the two germline ends. The CDR3 sequence is 13 residues long. As DNA, the CDR3 is TGCGCCAGCAGTGCGGGAAGCTACAATGAGCAGTTCTTC. Translated: CASSAGSYNEQFF.

The rearrangement uses TRBV24-1 and TRBJ1-2; tentatively, D is TRBD1 (5 bases). In germline, CDR1 is KGHDR, CDR2 SFDVKD. The CDR3 has 14 amino acids. V lost 0 bases, J lost 4 bases, and 8 bases lay in between. The CDR3 reads CATSDLDSPYGYTF. The CDR3 nucleotides read TGTGCCACCAGTGATTTGGACAGTCCCTATGGCTACACCTTC.

The chain couples TRBV10-3 to TRBJ1-2, with D perhaps TRBD1 (6 bases). Trimming cost V 10 bases and J 4 bases, with 16 bases left between them. The CDR3 spans 13 residues. Germline CDR1 reads ENHRY; CDR2 reads SYGVKD. The CDR3 bases are TGTGCCACCAACCGGGACAACTCCTATGGCTACACCTTC. It translates to CATNRDNSYGYTF.

The V call is TRBV25-1, the J call TRBJ2-7, with D perhaps TRBD2 (5 bases). V was trimmed by 5 bases and J by 2 bases, leaving 13 bases between them. The CDR3 is 14 amino acids. Germline V CDR1 and CDR2: MGHDK, SYGVNS. The chain's CDR3 is CASSTAELTYEQYF. The CDR3 region has the DNA TGTGCCAGCAGTACAGCGGAGCTAACCTACGAGCAGTACTTC.